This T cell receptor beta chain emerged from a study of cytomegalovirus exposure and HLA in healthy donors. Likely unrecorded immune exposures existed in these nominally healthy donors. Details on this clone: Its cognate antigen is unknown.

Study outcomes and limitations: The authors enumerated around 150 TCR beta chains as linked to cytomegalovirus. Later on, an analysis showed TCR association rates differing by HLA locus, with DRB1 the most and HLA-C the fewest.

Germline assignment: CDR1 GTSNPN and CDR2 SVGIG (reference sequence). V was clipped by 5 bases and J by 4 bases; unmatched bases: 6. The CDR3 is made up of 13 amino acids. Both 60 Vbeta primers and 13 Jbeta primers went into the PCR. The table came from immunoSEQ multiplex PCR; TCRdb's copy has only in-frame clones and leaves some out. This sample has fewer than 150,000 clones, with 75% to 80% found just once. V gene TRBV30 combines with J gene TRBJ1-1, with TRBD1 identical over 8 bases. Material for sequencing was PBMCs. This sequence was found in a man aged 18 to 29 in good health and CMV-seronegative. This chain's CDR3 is CAWERTGSTEAFF. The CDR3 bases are TGTGCCTGGGAGAGGACAGGGAGCACTGAAGCTTTCTTT.